The next 11 T cell receptor beta chains were all read from a single sample in a study of CD8+ T cells in alopecia areata. Treatment of the sample: oral pan-JAK inhibitor, 5-10 mg twice daily. The sequencing template was cDNA reverse transcribed from extracted RNA. The data were produced by immunoSEQ multiplex PCR, yet TCRdb's version contains in-frame clones alone and is incomplete. The sample contains 95,000 to 100,000 clones, 60% of which appear only once. This specimen consisted of CD8+ T cells sorted from blood, obtained at approximately week 60, from a patient treated with tofacitinib. These receptors came from a human donor with alopecia areata.

This clone turned up a few times. The chain has TRBV7-3 and TRBJ2-1; 9 nucleotides line up with TRBD2. V was clipped by 4 bases and J by 8 bases; unmatched bases: 3. The length of the CDR3 is 13 residues. Germline-derived CDR1 and CDR2 are SGHTA and FQGTGA. The CDR3 reads CASSSGLAHEQFF. The CDR3 DNA sequence: TGTGCCAGCAGCTCGGGACTAGCCCATGAGCAGTTCTTC. Full variable domain (rest looked up from reference TRBV7-3 and TRBJ2-1): GAGVSQTPSNKVTEKGKYVELRCDPISGHTALYWYRQSLGQGPEFLIYFQGTGAADDSGLPNDRFFAVRPEGSVSTLKIQRTERGDSAVYLCASSSGLAHEQFFGPGTRLTVL.

The V call is TRBV15, the J call TRBJ2-3; the match to TRBD1 covers 11 bases. The V segment lost 4 bases and the J segment 5 bases; nucleotides outside the gene matches: 8. There are 16 residues in the CDR3. Germline CDR1 is LNHNV and CDR2 is YYDKDF (reference sequence). In nucleotides, the CDR3 is TGTGCCACCAGCACAAGGACAGGGGGCTCGGGAGATACGCAGTATTTT. Residues: CATSTRTGGSGDTQYF.

V is TRBV7-8 and J is TRBJ2-7; the D gene is possibly TRBD1 (5 bases). CDR3 length equals 11 residues. Germline V gene sequence: CDR1 SGHVS, CDR2 FQNEAQ. Trimming stripped 7 bases from V and 3 bases from J, with 7 bases between. The CDR3: CASTDSYEQYF. CDR3 nucleotide sequence: TGTGCCAGCACCGACAGCTACGAGCAGTACTTC.

This clone was seen repeatedly, ten times or more. This chain connects TRBV2 to TRBJ2-7; tentative D call: TRBD2 (5 bases). Trimming took off 3 bases at V and 5 bases at J, with 8 bases between the two ends. The V gene's germline CDR1 is SNHLY and CDR2 FYNNEI. The CDR3 has 12 amino acids. CDR3 region: CASSDVGDEQYF. The CDR3 DNA follows: TGTGCCAGCAGTGACGTCGGGGACGAGCAGTACTTC.

The CDR3 loop is CASSFGQGNTGELFF. CDR3 DNA: TGTGCCAGCAGCTTCGGTCAGGGGAACACCGGGGAGCTGTTTTTT. The rearrangement joins TRBV7-8 to TRBJ2-2; tentatively, D is TRBD1 (5 bases). V was cut by 3 bases and J by 1 base, with 9 bases left in between. The germline CDR1 and CDR2 sequences are SGHVS and FQNEAQ. This CDR3 has 15 residues.

The chain employs TRBV27 and TRBJ2-2; weak D call: TRBD1 (5 bases). Germline CDR1 reads MNHEY; CDR2 reads SMNVEV (reference sequence). The CDR3 runs to 14 residues. The V end was cut by 3 bases, the J end by 8 bases, with 13 bases between. CDR3 DNA: TGTGCCAGCAGTTTCCGACAGCAGAAAGGGGAGCTGTTTTTT. Amino acid sequence: CASSFRQQKGELFF.

This clone was detected only a few times. V and J are TRBV27 and TRBJ2-2, with a tentative D call TRBD1 (5 bases). This CDR3 is 16 amino acids long. Looked up from germline, CDR1 is MNHEY and CDR2 is SMNVEV (reference sequence). The V end lost 4 bases, the J end lost 2 bases, and 14 bases lay between the germline ends. CDR3 nucleotide sequence: TGTGCCAGCAGTTCAGGTCGGACACACAACACCGGGGAGCTGTTTTTT. Protein: CASSSGRTHNTGELFF.

The chain carries TRBV30 and TRBJ1-2, with D hard to call. CDR1 and CDR2 (germline): GTSNPN, SVGIG (reference sequence). The CDR3 spans 12 residues. Trimming cost V 1 base and J 4 bases, with 7 bases left between them. The CDR3 DNA sequence: TGTGCCTGGAGTGACATATCCTATGGCTACACCTTC. Translating gives CAWSDISYGYTF.

This clone has only one observation. The V gene is TRBV5-6, the J gene TRBJ1-4; D gene unclear. This CDR3 is 15 amino acids long. V lost 2 bases and J lost 4, with 12 bases in between. Germline V CDR1 and CDR2: SGHDT, YYEEEE. The CDR3 loop reads CASSFSTAVNEKLFF. The CDR3, as DNA: TGTGCCAGCAGCTTCTCTACGGCAGTTAATGAAAAACTGTTTTTT.

V and J are TRBV5-6 and TRBJ2-7; 8 bases line up with TRBD1. J was trimmed by 4 bases and V by 0 bases; bases with no gene match: 6. Germline CDR1 and CDR2: SGHDT and YYEEEE. The CDR3 is made up of 15 amino acids. In DNA form, the CDR3 reads TGTGCCAGCAGCTTGGGGTCAGGGGGCATGTACGAGCAGTACTTC. The encoded protein is CASSLGSGGMYEQYF. The whole variable domain, filled in from reference TRBV5-6 and TRBJ2-7, reads DAGVTQSPTHLIKTRGQQVTLRCSPKSGHDTVSWYQQALGQGPQFIFQYYEEEERQRGNFPDRFSGHQFPNYSSELNVNALLLGDSALYLCASSLGSGGMYEQYFGPGTRLTVT.

This chain joins TRBV29-1 and TRBJ2-1; 13 bases map to TRBD2. V was clipped by 0 bases and J by 0 bases; unmatched bases: 5. Germline assignment: CDR1 SQVTM and CDR2 ANQGSEA. CDR3 length: 18 amino acids. CDR3 nucleotide sequence: TGCAGCGTTGAAGATCCACTAGCGGGGGGGTTCTCCTACAATGAGCAGTTCTTC. It is translated as CSVEDPLAGGFSYNEQFF.